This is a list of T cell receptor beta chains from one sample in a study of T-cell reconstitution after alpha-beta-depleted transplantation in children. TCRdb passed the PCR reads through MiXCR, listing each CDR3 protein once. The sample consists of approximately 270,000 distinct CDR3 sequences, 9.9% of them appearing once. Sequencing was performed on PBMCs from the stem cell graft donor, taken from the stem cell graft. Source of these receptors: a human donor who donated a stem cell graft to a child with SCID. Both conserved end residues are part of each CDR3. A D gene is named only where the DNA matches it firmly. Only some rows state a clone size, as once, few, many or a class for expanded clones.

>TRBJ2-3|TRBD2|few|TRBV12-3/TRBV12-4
CASSVSGGGTDTQYF
TGTGCCAGCAGCGTTAGCGGGGGGGGCACAGATACGCAGTATTTT
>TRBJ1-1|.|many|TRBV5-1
CASSGRLNTEAFF
TGCGCCAGCAGCGGCAGACTGAACACTGAAGCTTTCTTT
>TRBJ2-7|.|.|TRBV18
CASSPYIPGTGEQYF
TGTGCCAGCTCACCCTACATTCCAGGGACTGGCGAGCAGTACTTC
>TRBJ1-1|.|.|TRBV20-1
CSAALAGQSNEAFF
TGCAGTGCCGCCTTGGCGGGGCAAAGCAATGAAGCTTTCTTT
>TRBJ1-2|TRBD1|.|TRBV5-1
CASSPVTGNPGYTF
TGCGCCAGCAGCCCGGTGACAGGGAACCCTGGCTACACCTTC
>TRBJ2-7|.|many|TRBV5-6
CASSLLNYEQYF
TGTGCCAGCAGCCTTCTAAATTACGAGCAGTACTTC
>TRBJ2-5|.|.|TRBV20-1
CSARDETPTGTETQYF
TGCAGTGCTAGGGACGAAACACCTACAGGGACAGAGACCCAGTACTTC
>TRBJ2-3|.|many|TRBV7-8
CASSFRADTQYF
TGTGCCAGCAGCTTTCGGGCAGATACGCAGTATTTT
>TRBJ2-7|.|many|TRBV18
CASSPGHFYEQYF
TGTGCCAGCTCACCCGGACACTTCTACGAGCAGTACTTC
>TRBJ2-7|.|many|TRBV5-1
CASSLGTSRNEQYF
TGCGCCAGCAGCTTGGGGACCAGTCGGAACGAGCAGTACTTC
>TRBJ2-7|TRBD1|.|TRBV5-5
CASSLPPTGTDNFKQYF
TGTGCCAGCAGCTTGCCACCAACCGGGACAGATAATTTCAAGCAGTACTTC
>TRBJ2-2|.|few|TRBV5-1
CASSLDGQRVEELFF
TGCGCCAGCAGCTTGGATGGACAACGGGTGGAGGAGCTGTTTTTT
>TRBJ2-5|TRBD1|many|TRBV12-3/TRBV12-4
CASRSGQGSIETQYF
TGTGCCAGCAGATCAGGACAGGGAAGTATAGAGACCCAGTACTTC
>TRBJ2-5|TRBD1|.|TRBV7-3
CASSLGDRGHLQETQYF
TGTGCCAGCAGCTTAGGGGACAGGGGCCACCTCCAAGAGACCCAGTACTTC
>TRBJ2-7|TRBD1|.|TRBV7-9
CASSYRGTYEQYF
TGTGCCAGCAGCTACAGGGGCACCTACGAGCAGTACTTC
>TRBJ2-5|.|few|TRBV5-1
CASSLWWGEETQYF
TGCGCCAGCAGCTTGTGGTGGGGAGAAGAGACCCAGTACTTC
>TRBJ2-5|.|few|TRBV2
CASSEALRGTQETQYF
TGTGCCAGCAGTGAAGCGCTTCGCGGGACTCAAGAGACCCAGTACTTC
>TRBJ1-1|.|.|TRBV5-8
CASSFGGSNTEAFF
TGTGCCAGCAGCTTTGGGGGGAGCAACACTGAAGCTTTCTTT
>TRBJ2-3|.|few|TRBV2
CASSGPTSLDTQYF
TGTGCCAGCAGTGGTCCAACTAGCTTAGATACGCAGTATTTT
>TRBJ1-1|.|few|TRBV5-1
CASSLYRVSVVTEAFF
TGCGCCAGCAGCTTGTATAGGGTGAGTGTAGTGACTGAAGCTTTCTTT
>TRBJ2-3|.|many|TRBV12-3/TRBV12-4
CASSPGGLDTQYF
TGTGCCAGCAGTCCCGGGGGTTTAGATACGCAGTATTTT
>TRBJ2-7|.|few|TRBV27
CASRSHSGANYEQYF
TGTGCCAGCAGAAGTCATTCCGGGGCCAACTACGAGCAGTACTTC
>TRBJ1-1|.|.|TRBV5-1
CASGREGETEAFF
TGCGCCAGCGGTCGGGAAGGGGAGACTGAAGCTTTCTTT
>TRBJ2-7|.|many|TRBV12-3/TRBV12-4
CASSPQLKQYF
TGTGCCAGCAGTCCCCAGCTAAAGCAGTACTTC
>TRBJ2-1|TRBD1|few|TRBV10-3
CAISATGTAYNEQFF
TGTGCCATCAGTGCGACCGGGACAGCATACAATGAGCAGTTCTTC
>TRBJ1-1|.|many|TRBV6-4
CASSAGGNTEAFF
TGTGCCAGCAGTGCCGGGGGGAACACTGAAGCTTTCTTT